This T cell receptor (beta chain) is drawn from a study of blood T cell repertoires in COVID-19. Study context: Samples representing acute and convalescent COVID-19 were sourced from the United States, Italy and Spain. T cells, B-cell-depleted T cells, or PBMCs supplied cDNA or gDNA.

Seattle participants joined during active infection and were tracked over time. Sequencing used immunoSEQ multiplex PCR; TCRdb keeps in-frame clones, though not all of them. The data contain about 280,000 clones, under 90% of them seen just once; the ten biggest clones take up over 8.5%. Only one count was recorded for this clone. The germline gives CDR1 SEHNR, CDR2 FQNEAQ (reference sequence). Trimming removed 5 bases at V and 7 bases at J, with 11 bases between. This CDR3 spans 13 amino acids. The sequenced material came from peripheral blood. This chain uses TRBV7-9 with TRBJ2-2; no definite D call. The clonotype was recovered from a woman aged 25 to 39 with COVID-19, enrolled during active disease. Here the CDR3 DNA reads TGTGCCAGCAGCGCCCCCGAGAACGGGGAGCTGTTTTTT. Translated: CASSAPENGELFF.